Listed below are T cell receptor beta chains from one sample, sequenced in a study of blood T cell repertoires in COVID-19. The protocol was immunoSEQ multiplex PCR, while the TCRdb copy is restricted to in-frame clones and leaves out a portion. The table lists some 48,000 clones, roughly nine tenths of them singletons. Sequenced: peripheral blood. The receptors originated from a human donor in a cohort sampled during active COVID-19. Both conserved end residues are part of each CDR3. A D gene is named only where the DNA matches it firmly. The listing skips clone size in some rows; elsewhere it reads once, few, many or a size class.

J | V | length | D | size | DNA | CDR3
TRBJ2-7 | TRBV4-2 | 14 | NA | NA | TGTGCCAGCAGCCCCACAGAAACCGACTACGAGCAGTACTTC | CASSPTETDYEQYF
TRBJ2-2 | TRBV19 | 15 | NA | NA | TGTGCCAGTAGTCGCGGGGCGGGGAACACCGGGGAGCTGTTTTTT | CASSRGAGNTGELFF
TRBJ2-5 | TRBV27 | 16 | TRBD1 | NA | TGTGCCAGCAGTCCGCGCCGACAGGGCCTGGGGGAGACCCAGTACTTC | CASSPRRQGLGETQYF
TRBJ2-1 | TRBV30 | 17 | NA | NA | TGTGCCTGGAGTGTACCGGGACTTTCCATCTTTTACAATGAGCAGTTCTTC | CAWSVPGLSIFYNEQFF
TRBJ2-1 | TRBV7-8 | 17 | NA | NA | TGTGCCAGCAGCTTATCGTTTTGGCAGAGGTCGGACAATGAGCAGTTCTTC | CASSLSFWQRSDNEQFF
TRBJ2-1 | TRBV13 | 12 | NA | once | TGTGCCAGCAGCCCTTCGACTGGTGAGCAGTTCTTC | CASSPSTGEQFF
TRBJ2-3 | TRBV9 | 15 | TRBD2 | NA | TGTGCCAGCAGCGCCCAACTAGCGGGGCCAGATACGCAGTATTTT | CASSAQLAGPDTQYF
TRBJ2-2 | TRBV7-2 | 13 | NA | NA | TGTGCCAGCAGCTTATGGGAGACCGGGGAGCTGTTTTTT | CASSLWETGELFF
TRBJ1-4 | TRBV7-6 | 17 | NA | NA | TGTGCCAGCAGCTTAGCAGTACCCCAGACGCGGAATGAAAAACTGTTTTTT | CASSLAVPQTRNEKLFF
TRBJ2-3 | TRBV3-1/TRBV3-2 | 15 | NA | NA | TGTGCCAGCAGCCAAGGTCCCGGGGAAAGCGATACGCAGTATTTT | CASSQGPGESDTQYF
TRBJ1-6 | TRBV12-3/TRBV12-4 | 13 | TRBD1 | NA | TGTGCCAGCAGTCGACAGGGGGATTCACCCCTCCACTTT | CASSRQGDSPLHF
TRBJ2-3 | TRBV7-3 | 13 | NA | NA | TGTGCCAGCAGCATTACTAGCACAGATACGCAGTATTTT | CASSITSTDTQYF
TRBJ1-6 | TRBV5-6 | 16 | NA | NA | TGTGCCAGCAGCTTACCGCCGGGACAAGCTGGATCACCCCTCCACTTT | CASSLPPGQAGSPLHF
TRBJ1-1 | TRBV9 | 14 | NA | few | TGTGCCAGCAGCGGAGTCGGGGGGAACACTGAAGCTTTCTTT | CASSGVGGNTEAFF
TRBJ2-3 | TRBV10-3 | 13 | NA | NA | TGTGCCATCAGTGAGTTAGGAGCAGATACGCAGTATTTT | CAISELGADTQYF
TRBJ2-5 | TRBV7-2 | 15 | TRBD1 | NA | TGTGCCAGCAGCCCTGGGACAGGGGCACGGGAGACCCAGTACTTC | CASSPGTGARETQYF
TRBJ2-5 | TRBV27 | 14 | TRBD1 | NA | TGTGCCAGCAGTTTGCGGGACAGGGATGAGACCCAGTACTTC | CASSLRDRDETQYF
TRBJ2-7 | TRBV5-4 | 15 | TRBD2 | NA | TGTGCCAGCAGCTTGGCCTCTAGCGGGAGCTACGAGCAGTACTTC | CASSLASSGSYEQYF
TRBJ2-2 | TRBV4-1 | 17 | TRBD2 | once | TGCGCCAGCAGCGACCAATTTAGCGGGGGGGCCGTCGGGGAGCTGTTTTTT | CASSDQFSGGAVGELFF
TRBJ2-5 | TRBV20-1 | 14 | NA | NA | TGCAGTGCTAGTGATGGAGACCAGAAAGAGACCCAGTACTTC | CSASDGDQKETQYF
TRBJ1-5 | TRBV2 | 14 | TRBD1 | NA | TGTGCCAGCAGCGCTGACAGGGGAAGCGATCCCCAGCATTTT | CASSADRGSDPQHF
TRBJ2-7 | TRBV5-4 | 11 | NA | NA | TGTGCCAGCAGCTTGTATTACGAGCAGTACTTC | CASSLYYEQYF
TRBJ2-7 | TRBV3-1/TRBV3-2 | 14 | TRBD1 | once | TGTGCCAGCAGCCAAGCAGGGGGCTCCTACGAGCAGTACTTC | CASSQAGGSYEQYF
TRBJ2-1 | TRBV7-8 | 17 | TRBD2 | NA | TGTGCCAGCAGCCCCTACCTTCCTAGCGGGACTAGAGATGAGCAGTTCTTC | CASSPYLPSGTRDEQFF
TRBJ2-6 | TRBV6-2/TRBV6-3 | 16 | NA | NA | TGTGCCAGCAGTTTTTCCGGGGGTAGAGGGGCCAACGTCCTGACTTTC | CASSFSGGRGANVLTF
TRBJ2-7 | TRBV27 | 17 | TRBD2 | NA | TGTGCCAGCAGTTTGGGGGGGGGTAGCGGGTATGGGTACGAGCAGTACTTC | CASSLGGGSGYGYEQYF
TRBJ2-3 | TRBV9 | 15 | NA | NA | TGTGCCAGCAGCGAGGAGGAGCTTTTCACAGATACGCAGTATTTT | CASSEEELFTDTQYF
TRBJ1-5 | TRBV18 | 16 | NA | NA | TGTGCCAGCTCACCGGGGGGAGGGCGGGGGAATCAGCCCCAGCATTTT | CASSPGGGRGNQPQHF
TRBJ2-7 | TRBV6-2/TRBV6-3 | 15 | TRBD2 | NA | TGTGCCAGCAGTTACTTCACTAGCGGAACCTACGAGCAGTACTTC | CASSYFTSGTYEQYF
TRBJ2-6 | TRBV28 | 17 | NA | NA | TGTGCCAGCAGTTCCAACCCGGCTAGTTTTGGGGCCAACGTCCTGACTTTC | CASSSNPASFGANVLTF
TRBJ2-4 | TRBV5-1 | 15 | TRBD2 | NA | TGCGCCAGCAGCTTGGCCCTGGCGGGGGAAAACATTCAGTACTTC | CASSLALAGENIQYF
TRBJ1-5 | TRBV10-3 | 12 | NA | NA | TGTGCCATCAGTGAACCTAACCAGCCCCAGCATTTT | CAISEPNQPQHF
TRBJ2-7 | TRBV19 | 15 | TRBD2 | NA | TGTGCCAGTAAGGAGGCAGGGAGGGCAACGGCCGAGCAGTACTTC | CASKEAGRATAEQYF
TRBJ2-7 | TRBV4-2 | 15 | TRBD1 | NA | TGTGCCAGCAGCCCCGGGACAGGGGGCCCCTACGAGCAGTACTTC | CASSPGTGGPYEQYF
TRBJ2-2 | TRBV3-1/TRBV3-2 | 21 | TRBD2 | NA | TGTGCCAGCAGCCCAGCTTCGCCGGGACTAGCGGAAAGGAGGGGCACCGGGGAGCTGTTTTTT | CASSPASPGLAERRGTGELFF
TRBJ2-7 | TRBV9 | 14 | NA | NA | TGTGCCAGCAGCCCCCACGGGGAACCCTACGAGCAGTACTTC | CASSPHGEPYEQYF
TRBJ1-1 | TRBV7-2 | 15 | NA | NA | TGTGCCAGCAGCTTAGGCTGGAGGAGTGACACTGAAGCTTTCTTT | CASSLGWRSDTEAFF
TRBJ2-7 | TRBV19 | 13 | TRBD1 | NA | TGTGCCAGTTCCGACAGGGTAGGCGACGAGCAGTACTTC | CASSDRVGDEQYF
TRBJ2-7 | TRBV28 | 17 | TRBD1 | NA | TGTGCCAGCAGTTTATCCTTGGGACAGGGGTCCTCCTACGAGCAGTACTTC | CASSLSLGQGSSYEQYF
TRBJ1-1 | TRBV5-6 | 13 | NA | NA | TGTGCCAGCAGCTGGACAGAAAACACTGAAGCTTTCTTT | CASSWTENTEAFF
TRBJ1-3 | TRBV5-1 | 15 | NA | NA | TGCGCCAGCACCCAGGATCCCAGCTCTGGAAACACCATATATTTT | CASTQDPSSGNTIYF
TRBJ2-1 | TRBV25-1 | 14 | TRBD2 | NA | TGTGCCAGCAGTGTAGCGGGAACGGGCAATGAGCAGTTCTTC | CASSVAGTGNEQFF
TRBJ2-2 | TRBV9 | 15 | TRBD2 | NA | TGTGCCAGCAGCGCTAGCGGGAGTACCACCGGGGAGCTGTTTTTT | CASSASGSTTGELFF
TRBJ2-5 | TRBV5-1 | 15 | TRBD2 | once | TGCGCCAGCAGCCTGAGACTAGCGGGCACAGAGACCCAGTACTTC | CASSLRLAGTETQYF
TRBJ2-3 | TRBV7-9 | 14 | NA | NA | TGTGCCAGCAGCCATAACTACCCCACAGATACGCAGTATTTT | CASSHNYPTDTQYF
TRBJ1-2 | TRBV20-1 | 10 | NA | NA | TGCAGTCCTTTCGAGTATGGCTACACCTTC | CSPFEYGYTF
TRBJ1-1 | TRBV4-3 | 13 | NA | NA | TGCGCCAGCAGCCAAGAGACAGGTAGGGAAGCTTTCTTT | CASSQETGREAFF
TRBJ1-1 | TRBV6-5 | 14 | TRBD1 | NA | TGTGCCAGCAGCTACAGGGGCTTTGGCACTGAAGCTTTCTTT | CASSYRGFGTEAFF
TRBJ2-5 | TRBV6-2/TRBV6-3 | 14 | NA | once | TGTGCCAGCAGTTACGAAGTGACAATCGAGACCCAGTACTTC | CASSYEVTIETQYF
TRBJ1-1 | TRBV6-5 | 13 | NA | NA | TGTGCCAGCAGTTTGCGGGACGGCACTGAAGCTTTCTTT | CASSLRDGTEAFF